The source of this TCR beta chain is a study of blood T cell repertoires in COVID-19. At the level of the study: Samples of COVID-19 (acute and convalescent) were obtained from the United States, Italy and Spain. The analysed material was cDNA or gDNA that came from T cells, B-cell-depleted T cells, or PBMCs.

Methods used by the authors: How many nucleated cells were present was estimated from reference gene primer amplification. This table comes from immunoSEQ multiplex PCR, and its TCRdb copy is limited to in-frame clones, with some not included. V and J calls and clone size follow that table, whereas D and trimming were derived from the DNA. The table shows 200,000 to 250,000 clones, with 70% to 90% occurring only once. V was pared by 1 base and J by 0 bases, with 7 bases between. The germline CDR1 and CDR2 sequences are LGHNA and YSLEER. The CDR3 runs 16 residues. The V gene is TRBV4-3, the J gene TRBJ2-6; D call uncertain. The specimen was peripheral blood. The origin of this receptor is a woman aged 18-29 years who had recovered from COVID-19. DNA for the CDR3: TGCGCCAGCAGCCAAGCGGGTGTCTCTGGGGCCAACGTCCTGACTTTC. As protein: CASSQAGVSGANVLTF.